These 18 T cell receptor beta chains were all obtained from the same sample, sequenced in a study of technical replicates of blood from a handful of donors. TCRdb keeps only in-frame clones here, not all; method: immunoSEQ multiplex PCR. The data hold over 55,000 clones, with around 87% observed a single time. The material sequenced was PBMCs. These TCRs come from a human donor in good health. Some clones in this sample may be carry-over from other donors' samples.

V usage is TRBV5-1 and J usage is TRBJ1-3, with 7 nucleotides matching TRBD1. V shed 0 bases, J shed 2 bases, and the junction held 5 bases outside the gene matches. Germline CDR1 SGHRS, CDR2 YFSETQ. This CDR3 spans 16 amino acids. The CDR3 here is CASSLGSGGTGNTIYF. The CDR3 DNA is TGCGCCAGCAGCTTGGGATCAGGGGGGACTGGAAACACCATATATTTT. The variable domain in full, with the rest retrieved from reference TRBV5-1 and TRBJ1-3, is KAGVTQTPRYLIKTRGQQVTLSCSPISGHRSVSWYQQTPGQGLQFLFEYFSETQRNKGNFPGRFSGRQFSNSRSEMNVSTLELGDSALYLCASSLGSGGTGNTIYFGEGSWLTVV.

The CDR3 reads CASSAERSSYEQYF. The CDR3 bases are TGTGCCAGCTCGGCCGAACGGAGCTCCTACGAGCAGTACTTC. This sequence joins TRBV19 and TRBJ2-7; D not certain. This CDR3 has 14 residues. CDR1 LNHDA and CDR2 SQIVND come from the germline V gene (reference sequence). Deletions cut 9 bases from V and 0 bases from J, with 15 bases between.

A few counts support this clone. The chain employs TRBV6-5 and TRBJ1-1; 9 bases are shared with TRBD1. Trimming took 3 bases from V and 0 from J; bases not matched to a gene: 5. Germline CDR1 reads MNHEY; CDR2 reads SVGAGI. The CDR3 consists of 16 residues. The CDR3 is CASSYVGQGMNTEAFF. The CDR3 DNA follows: TGTGCCAGCAGTTATGTGGGACAGGGCATGAACACTGAAGCTTTCTTT.

The V gene is TRBV4-1, the J gene TRBJ2-1, with D maybe TRBD1 (5 bases). CDR1 and CDR2 from the germline V gene are MGHRA and YSYEKL. The germline V and J ends were trimmed by 0 bases and 6 bases, with 18 bases remaining between them. The CDR3 spans 17 residues. CDR3: CASSQERRQGSRNEQFF. As DNA, the CDR3 is TGCGCCAGCAGCCAAGAGCGAAGGCAGGGTAGTCGCAATGAGCAGTTCTTC.

About this clone: Because the CDR3's place on the DNA is in doubt, the DNA is left out and the CDR3 is given as listed by TCRdb. The rearrangement joins TRBV6-5 to TRBJ2-3; the DNA was not compared with TRBD2, the D call given in the table. Germline loops: CDR1 MNHEY, CDR2 SVGAGI. The CDR3 is 14 amino acids in total, end residues counted. Here the CDR3 reads CASSTSGLTDTQYF.

The chain combines TRBV28 with TRBJ1-1; a possible D gene is TRBD1 (5 bases). The CDR3 has 13 amino acids. With 3 bases removed from V and 5 bases from J, the gap between germline ends came to 10 bases. The germline V gene encodes CDR1 MDHEN and CDR2 SYDVKM. The DNA of the CDR3 is TGTGCCAGCAGTTTGGGGGGTTGGACTGAAGCTTTCTTT. Its translation is CASSLGGWTEAFF.

The J gene is TRBJ2-2, the V gene TRBV19; 7 bases match TRBD2. This CDR3 spans 15 amino acids. The V gene's germline CDR1 is LNHDA and CDR2 SQIVND (reference sequence). V shed 2 bases and J 6 bases; nucleotides not matched to a gene: 6. CDR3 bases: TGTGCCAGTAGTATATCTACGGGGGGTGCCGGGGAGCTGTTTTTT. The encoded protein is CASSISTGGAGELFF.

The J gene is TRBJ1-5, the V gene TRBV5-4; TRBD1 matches at 12 bases. This CDR3 contains 14 residues. V shed 9 bases and J 6 bases; nucleotides not matched to a gene: 7. The germline V gene has CDR1 SGHNT and CDR2 YYREEE (reference sequence). Here the CDR3 reads CATSGTGGGQPQHF. The CDR3 nucleotides read TGTGCCACCTCCGGGACAGGGGGCGGTCAGCCCCAGCATTTT.

Note on this clone: Other DNA variants within this sample encode the same CDR3. The genes are TRBV6-7 and TRBJ1-6; D is ambiguous. TRBV6-7 is classed as an ORF, of uncertain function. The CDR3 length is 16 residues. V was clipped by 4 bases and J by 10 bases, with 20 bases between them. This CDR3 reads CASSLKLRRQRSPLHF. The CDR3 nucleotides are TGTGCCAGCAGTTTAAAACTCCGCCGCCAACGATCACCCCTCCACTTT.

The J gene is TRBJ1-1, the V gene TRBV10-3, with 8 positions matching TRBD1. The trim removed 4 bases at V and 1 base at J, leaving 8 bases unmatched. CDR1 ENHRY and CDR2 SYGVKD come from the germline V gene. The CDR3 runs 16 residues. The CDR3 DNA sequence: TGTGCCATCAGTGGTTCAGGGGGCAAGCGGAACACTGAAGCTTTCTTT. Protein product: CAISGSGGKRNTEAFF.

This chain links TRBV4-3 with TRBJ2-1, with TRBD2 matching 8 bases. CDR1 is LGHNA, CDR2 YSLEER, per germline. V shed 4 bases, J shed 8 bases, and the junction held 10 bases outside the gene matches. The CDR3 covers 15 residues. The CDR3 sequence: CASSRGTAGVDEQFF. The CDR3 DNA follows: TGCGCCAGCAGCCGAGGTACAGCGGGAGTGGATGAGCAGTTCTTC.

The V gene is TRBV9, the J gene TRBJ1-1, with 7 bases lining up with TRBD1. The CDR3 loop spans 16 amino acids. Trimming cost V 4 bases and J 5 bases; bases outside gene matches: 14. The germline CDR1 and CDR2 sequences are SGDLS and YYNGEE. The CDR3 sequence is CASSPWGGNRGTEAFF. CDR3 coding DNA: TGTGCCAGCAGCCCCTGGGGTGGAAACAGGGGAACTGAAGCTTTCTTT. Supplemented by reference TRBV9 and TRBJ1-1, the full variable domain reads DSGVTQTPKHLITATGQRVTLRCSPRSGDLSVYWYQQSLDQGLQFLIQYYNGEERAKGNILERFSAQQFPDLHSELNLSSLELGDSALYFCASSPWGGNRGTEAFFGQGTRLTVV.

The chain has TRBV9 and TRBJ2-7; D perhaps matches TRBD2 (5 bases). CDR1 and CDR2 from the germline V gene are SGDLS and YYNGEE. Trimming pared 3 bases from V and 6 bases from J, leaving 16 bases between. The CDR3 has 14 amino acids. As DNA, the CDR3 is TGTGCCAGCAGCGCGAGGGTCGGTGTGGGCGAGCAGTACTTC. This encodes CASSARVGVGEQYF.

The chain links TRBV7-8 to TRBJ2-7; possible D gene TRBD1, 9 bases. Trimming pared 4 bases from V and 0 bases from J, leaving 25 bases between. This CDR3 is built from 19 residues. In germline, CDR1 is SGHVS, CDR2 FQNEAQ. CDR3 coding DNA: TGTGCCAGCAGCTCCGGACAGGGGAGGATCAGCGGGAGCTCCTACGAGCAGTACTTC. Translation: CASSSGQGRISGSSYEQYF.

The CDR3 DNA reads TGTGCCAGCAGCAAAGCTGTGGGTGGGGCTGGAGGGACAGTTTGCAATCAGCCCCAGCATTTT. It codes for CASSKAVGGAGGTVCNQPQHF. The chain employs TRBV21-1 and TRBJ1-5; the D segment call TRBD1 is taken from the table without a DNA check. TRBV21-1 is a pseudogene. The CDR3 is 21 residues long.

The rearrangement uses TRBV2 and TRBJ1-1; TRBD1 matches 8 bases. V lost 8 bases, J lost 7 bases, and 12 bases stayed unmatched. From germline, CDR1 is SNHLY and CDR2 FYNNEI. CDR3 length: 14 residues. For the CDR3, the DNA is TGTGCCAGCGGAAGAGGACAGGGCCTTTTTGAAGCTTTCTTT. Translating gives CASGRGQGLFEAFF.

The rearrangement links TRBV5-8 to TRBJ2-1; 7 bases agree with TRBD1. After removal of 0 bases from V and 8 bases from J, the junction contained 5 bases not matched to a gene. Germline CDR1 reads SGHTS; CDR2 reads YDEGEE. This CDR3 has 14 amino acids. CDR3 coding DNA: TGTGCCAGCAGCTTGGAGGGGGCTAGGTATGAGCAGTTCTTC. Amino acid sequence: CASSLEGARYEQFF.

In its sample, this clone was seen a few times. The rearrangement links TRBV13 to TRBJ1-5, with D possibly TRBD1 on 6 matching bases. The CDR3 has 14 amino acids. Germline CDR1 is PRHDT and CDR2 is FYEKMQ (reference sequence). V shed 5 bases and J shed 0 bases, with 8 bases lying between them. The CDR3 spells CASSLQGSNQPQHF. The DNA of the CDR3 is TGTGCCAGCAGCCTACAGGGTAGCAATCAGCCCCAGCATTTT.